The rows below give T cell receptor beta chains drawn from one sample of a study of blood T cell repertoires in COVID-19. Assay: immunoSEQ multiplex PCR; the TCRdb copy retains only in-frame clones and omits some. The sample records 150,000 to 200,000 clones, around 83% being singletons. The specimen was peripheral blood. These receptors were collected from an elderly woman in a cohort sampled during active or convalescent COVID-19. The CDR3 runs from the conserved cysteine through the conserved F or W. The D gene is left open where the match is weak.

D gene | J gene | V gene | CDR3 protein | CDR3 DNA
TRBD2 | TRBJ2-3 | TRBV6-4 | CASRELAGEADTQYF | TGTGCCAGCAGAGAACTAGCGGGAGAGGCAGATACGCAGTATTTT
TRBD2 | TRBJ2-5 | TRBV7-9 | CASSLWRGGSETQYF | TGTGCCAGCAGCTTGTGGCGGGGGGGCTCGGAGACCCAGTACTTC
. | TRBJ1-6 | TRBV4-1 | CASSLYLGEPLHF | TGCGCCAGCAGCCTCTATCTCGGGGAACCCCTCCACTTT
TRBD1 | TRBJ1-1 | TRBV10-2 | CASRTGEGNTEAFF | TGCGCCAGCAGGACAGGGGAGGGAAACACTGAAGCTTTCTTT
. | TRBJ2-5 | TRBV6-4 | CASSDRTGLKYQETQYF | TGTGCCAGCAGCGACCGTACAGGGTTAAAGTACCAAGAGACCCAGTACTTC
. | TRBJ2-1 | TRBV5-1 | CASSFGLLPFGSSYNEQFF | TGCGCCAGCAGCTTCGGGCTGCTACCTTTTGGGAGCTCCTACAATGAGCAGTTCTTC
. | TRBJ1-6 | TRBV2 | CASSEWGEGREYNSPLHF | TGTGCCAGCAGTGAATGGGGGGAAGGGAGGGAGTATAATTCACCCCTCCACTTT
TRBD2 | TRBJ2-5 | TRBV4-2 | CASSQGLAGGPEQETQYF | TGTGCCAGCAGCCAAGGTCTAGCGGGAGGGCCGGAACAAGAGACCCAGTACTTC
TRBD1 | TRBJ1-1 | TRBV6-5 | CASSYSGQVAGEAFF | TGTGCCAGCAGTTACTCGGGACAGGTTGCGGGAGAAGCTTTCTTT
TRBD2 | TRBJ2-1 | TRBV18 | CASSPYKDELAGGKFF | TGTGCCAGCTCACCCTACAAGGATGAACTAGCGGGAGGAAAGTTCTTC
. | TRBJ1-6 | TRBV6-5 | CASSYYRDSPLHF | TGTGCCAGCAGTTATTACAGGGACTCACCCCTCCACTTT
TRBD1 | TRBJ1-4 | TRBV6-4 | CASSDSSFFSGGEKLFF | TGTGCCAGCAGTGACTCGAGTTTTTTCTCAGGGGGAGAAAAACTGTTTTTT
. | TRBJ1-6 | TRBV11-3 | CASSPMWQGYNSPLHF | TGTGCCAGCAGCCCCATGTGGCAGGGCTATAATTCACCCCTCCACTTT